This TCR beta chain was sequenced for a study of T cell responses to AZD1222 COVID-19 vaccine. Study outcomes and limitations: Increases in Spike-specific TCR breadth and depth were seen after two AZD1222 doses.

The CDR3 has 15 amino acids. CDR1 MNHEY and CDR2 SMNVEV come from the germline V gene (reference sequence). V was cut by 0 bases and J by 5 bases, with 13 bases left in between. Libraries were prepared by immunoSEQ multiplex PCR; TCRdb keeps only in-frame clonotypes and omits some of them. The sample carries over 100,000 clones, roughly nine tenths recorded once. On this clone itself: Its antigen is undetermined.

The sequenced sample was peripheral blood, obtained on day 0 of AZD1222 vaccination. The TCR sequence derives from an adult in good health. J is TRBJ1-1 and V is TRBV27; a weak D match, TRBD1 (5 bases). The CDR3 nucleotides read TGTGCCAGCAGTTTATCCGAGGGGAGGGGTACTGAAGCTTTCTTT. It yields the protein CASSLSEGRGTEAFF.